This TCR beta chain was obtained from a study of T cell repertoires in cytomegalovirus infection. For the study at large: CMV epitopes that were recently identified and HLA-C-restricted were used alongside well-studied HLA-B-restricted ones. Signatures in public TCR beta sequences pointed to both CMV infection and matching HLA type.

This clonotype was recorded a few times. Its antigen is unknown. V was clipped by 7 bases and J by 6 bases, with 15 bases between them. The CDR3 has 13 amino acids. Germline CDR1 and CDR2: SEHNR and FQNEAQ (reference sequence). Overall study results and limits: Predominance within the ex vivo response was attributable to HLA-C-restricted CMV-specific TCR beta clonotypes. The study identified carriers of CMV plus the relevant HLA from cumulative public TCR beta family frequency.

TCRdb analysed the reads with MiXCR anew, one entry per CDR3 protein. The top ten hold roughly 16% of the sample, which has a few hundred thousand distinct CDR3 sequences, 33% seen once. Material: cultured PBMCs, obtained from culture after CMV antigen stimulation. The TCR sequence derives from a human donor in good health (CMV status not recorded). Some clones in this sample may be carry-over from other donors' samples. The rearrangement links TRBV7-9 to TRBJ1-1, with D tentatively TRBD1 (5 bases). In DNA form, the CDR3 reads TGTGCCAGCACCTCCGTAGGGGCGTCTGAAGCTTTCTTT. Translation gives CASTSVGASEAFF.